A single sample gave rise to the 25 T cell receptor beta chains below, sequenced in a study of CXCR3-negative and CXCR3-positive naive CD8 T cells. The TRB libraries of cDNA were built by UMI-labeled 5' RACE. Reprocessing the 5' RACE reads, TCRdb reports a single entry for every CDR3 protein and omits DNA. The sample holds over 100,000 distinct CDR3 sequences. The sequencing sample was made of naive CXCR3- CD8+ T cells from blood. Subset indicated: CD45RO-CCR7+CD27+CD95- naive CD8+ T cells lacking CXCR3 (TNR3-). All receptors come from a human donor in good health. Some clones in this sample may be carry-over from other donors' samples.

The J gene is TRBJ2-7, the V gene TRBV11-2; TCRdb selects TRBD1, and the lack of DNA leaves this call unchecked. Germline CDR1 and CDR2: SGHAT and FQNNGV. This CDR3 region has 15 residues. The CDR3 sequence: CASSLIGTDLYEQYF.

The gene calls are TRBV6-5 and TRBJ2-3; TCRdb outputs TRBD1, but without DNA this stays unchecked. The CDR3 has 14 amino acids. The germline V gene has CDR1 MNHEY and CDR2 SVGAGI. CDR3 in amino acids: CASSWGQAADTQYF.

V is TRBV6-5 and J is TRBJ2-5. Germline assignment: CDR1 MNHEY and CDR2 SVGAGI. The CDR3 runs to 15 residues. The CDR3 is CASSPTTKLQETQHF.

The chain has TRBV20-1 and TRBJ2-3; TCRdb proposes TRBD2, but this gene call is untestable without DNA. Germline V gene sequence: CDR1 DFQATT, CDR2 SNEGSKA (reference sequence). The CDR3 is made up of 16 amino acids. CDR3 sequence reads: CSARGKRGPSTDTQYF.

J is TRBJ2-1 and V is TRBV24-1; TCRdb's D call of TRBD2 is untestable without DNA. This CDR3 comprises 15 residues. The germline V gene encodes CDR1 KGHDR and CDR2 SFDVKD. The CDR3 sequence is CATSDRSGSNNEQFF.

The V and J genes are TRBV6-1 and TRBJ2-2. Germline CDR1 is MNHNS and CDR2 is SASEGT. The CDR3 spans 12 residues. CDR3 loop: CASSGLGGELFF.

The chain carries TRBV29-1 and TRBJ2-6; as DNA is missing, the TRBD1 call by TCRdb cannot be tested. In germline, CDR1 is SQVTM, CDR2 ANQGSEA. This CDR3 has 15 residues. The CDR3 sequence is CSVEDRAAGANVLTF.

This chain joins TRBV27 and TRBJ2-2; TCRdb selects TRBD2, and the lack of DNA leaves this call unchecked. The germline gives CDR1 MNHEY, CDR2 SMNVEV (reference sequence). The CDR3 loop spans 13 amino acids. The CDR3 here is CASSFRLAGELFF.

This sequence joins TRBV7-3 and TRBJ2-2; no DNA is available, so the TRBD2 call from TCRdb remains unchecked. CDR1 and CDR2 (germline): SGHTA, FQGTGA. The length of the CDR3 is 17 residues. The CDR3 reads CASSSFPVAGATGELFF. Complete variable domain (other parts from reference TRBV7-3 and TRBJ2-2): GAGVSQTPSNKVTEKGKYVELRCDPISGHTALYWYRQSLGQGPEFLIYFQGTGAADDSGLPNDRFFAVRPEGSVSTLKIQRTERGDSAVYLCASSSFPVAGATGELFFGEGSRLTVL.

The CDR3 spells CATSRDGVGGPSYEQYF. The chain has TRBV15 and TRBJ2-7; no DNA is available, so the TRBD2 call from TCRdb remains unchecked. The CDR3 consists of 17 residues. The germline V gene encodes CDR1 LNHNV and CDR2 YYDKDF (reference sequence).

The rearrangement uses TRBV5-1 and TRBJ2-1. Germline values: CDR1 SGHRS, CDR2 YFSETQ. There are 13 residues in the CDR3. The CDR3 protein is CASSGSSYNEQFF.

The chain combines TRBV20-1 with TRBJ2-1. The CDR3 runs 16 residues. Germline-derived CDR1 and CDR2 are DFQATT and SNEGSKA (reference sequence). CDR3: CSARDPGTGLYNDQFF.

The chain carries TRBV3-1 and TRBJ2-2; no DNA is available, so the TRBD1 call from TCRdb remains unchecked. The CDR3 length is 15 residues. Per the germline V gene, CDR1 is LGHDT and CDR2 is YNNKEL (reference sequence). The CDR3 sequence is CASSFPTGRTGELFF.

The chain uses TRBV4-3 and TRBJ1-1; the TCRdb D gene call, TRBD1, has no DNA to confirm it. The length of the CDR3 is 15 residues. Germline V CDR1 and CDR2: LGHNA, YSLEER. The CDR3: CASSQGGGGRTEAFF.

The rearrangement links TRBV27 to TRBJ1-5; the TCRdb D gene call, TRBD1, has no DNA to confirm it. Per the germline V gene, CDR1 is MNHEY and CDR2 is SMNVEV (reference sequence). The CDR3 covers 16 residues. The CDR3 sequence: CASSPPGQLSNQPQHF.

The chain employs TRBV20-1 and TRBJ1-1; the TCRdb D gene call, TRBD1, has no DNA to confirm it. CDR1 is DFQATT, CDR2 SNEGSKA, per germline (reference sequence). This CDR3 is built from 15 residues. The CDR3 reads CSAPVPGPLNTEAFF.

The chain carries TRBV9 and TRBJ2-2; TCRdb indicates TRBD1, and absent DNA this call remains unverified. The length of the CDR3 is 16 residues. In germline, CDR1 is SGDLS, CDR2 YYNGEE. CDR3: CASSVSRQGGTGELFF.

The rearrangement uses TRBV13 and TRBJ2-1; TCRdb's D gene call, TRBD2, goes unchecked for lack of DNA. Germline loops: CDR1 PRHDT, CDR2 FYEKMQ (reference sequence). The CDR3 consists of 17 residues. The CDR3 spells CASSSGLAGGTYNEQFF.

The chain has TRBV25-1 and TRBJ1-2; no DNA is available, so the TRBD1 call from TCRdb remains unchecked. The length of the CDR3 is 16 residues. Germline values: CDR1 MGHDK, CDR2 SYGVNS. The CDR3 spells CASSEYFVAGVYGYTF.

The chain joins TRBV7-9 to TRBJ1-1; TCRdb designates TRBD1, a call that cannot be tested without DNA. The V gene's germline CDR1 is SEHNR and CDR2 FQNEAQ (reference sequence). This CDR3 is built from 16 residues. CDR3 loop: CASSLAQKPGYTEAFF.

V is TRBV5-1 and J is TRBJ2-1; there is no DNA to check the TCRdb D call of TRBD1. Germline assignment: CDR1 SGHRS and CDR2 YFSETQ. The CDR3 spans 15 residues. The CDR3 loop reads CASSQGQGYYNEQFF.

The chain couples TRBV30 to TRBJ1-2. The germline CDR1 and CDR2 sequences are GTSNPN and SVGIG (reference sequence). This CDR3 is built from 12 residues. CDR3 in amino acids: CAWSVQLRGYTF.

This chain connects TRBV28 to TRBJ1-1; TCRdb proposes TRBD1, but this gene call is untestable without DNA. The CDR3 consists of 16 residues. The V gene's germline CDR1 is MDHEN and CDR2 SYDVKM. CDR3 sequence reads: CASSPGTGNMNTEAFF.

The chain employs TRBV3-1 and TRBJ2-7; TCRdb proposes TRBD1, but this gene call is untestable without DNA. The CDR3 runs 14 residues. Germline V gives CDR1 LGHDT, CDR2 YNNKEL (reference sequence). CDR3 amino acids: CASSQSGGWNEQYF.

J is TRBJ1-1 and V is TRBV11-2; TCRdb's D call of TRBD1 is untestable without DNA. The CDR3 totals 15 residues. CDR1 and CDR2 (germline): SGHAT, FQNNGV. CDR3 protein: CASSLELTGRTEAFF.